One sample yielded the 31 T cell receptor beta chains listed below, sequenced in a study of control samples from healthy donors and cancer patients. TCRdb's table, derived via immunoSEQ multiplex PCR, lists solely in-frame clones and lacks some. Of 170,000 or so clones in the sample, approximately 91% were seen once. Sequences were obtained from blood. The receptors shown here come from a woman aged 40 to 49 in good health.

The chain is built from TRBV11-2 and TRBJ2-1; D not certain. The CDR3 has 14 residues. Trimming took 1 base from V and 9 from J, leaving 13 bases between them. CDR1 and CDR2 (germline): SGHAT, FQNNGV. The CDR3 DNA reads TGTGCCAGCAGCTTAGCCTCGAACCCCAGTGAGCAGTTCTTC. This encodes CASSLASNPSEQFF. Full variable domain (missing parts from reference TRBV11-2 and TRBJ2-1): EAGVAQSPRYKIIEKRQSVAFWCNPISGHATLYWYQQILGQGPKLLIQFQNNGVVDDSQLPKDRFSAERLKGVDSTLKIQPAKLEDSAVYLCASSLASNPSEQFFGPGTRLTVL.

As DNA, the CDR3 is TGTGCCAGCAGTAAAACGAGCCTCCCGGATTACAATGAGCAGTTCTTC. Protein product: CASSKTSLPDYNEQFF. The chain carries TRBV6-4 and TRBJ2-1; no clear D. Germline CDR1 reads MRHNA; CDR2 reads SNTAGT. The CDR3 extends over 16 amino acids. Trimming took 5 bases from V and 4 from J, leaving 18 bases between them.

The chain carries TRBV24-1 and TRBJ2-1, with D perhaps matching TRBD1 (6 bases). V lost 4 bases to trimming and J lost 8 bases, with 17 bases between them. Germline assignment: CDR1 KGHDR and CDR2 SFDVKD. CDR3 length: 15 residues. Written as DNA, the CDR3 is TGTGCCACCAGTGAGGGTAAGATCAGGGGTGATGAGCAGTTCTTC. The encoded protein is CATSEGKIRGDEQFF.

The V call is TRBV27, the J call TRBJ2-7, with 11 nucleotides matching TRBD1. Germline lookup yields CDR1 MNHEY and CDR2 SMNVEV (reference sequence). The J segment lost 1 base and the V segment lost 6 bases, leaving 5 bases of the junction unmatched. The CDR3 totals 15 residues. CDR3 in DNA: TGTGCCAGCAGAGCCGGGACAGGGGGATCCTACGAGCAGTACTTC. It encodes CASRAGTGGSYEQYF.

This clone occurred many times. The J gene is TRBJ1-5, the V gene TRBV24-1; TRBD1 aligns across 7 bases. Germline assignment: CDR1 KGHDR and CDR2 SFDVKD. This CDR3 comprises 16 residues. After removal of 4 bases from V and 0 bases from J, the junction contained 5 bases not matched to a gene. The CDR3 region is CATSEKGGYSNQPQHF. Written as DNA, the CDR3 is TGTGCCACCAGTGAAAAAGGGGGCTATAGCAATCAGCCCCAGCATTTT.

The CDR3 sequence is CASERAGDSYEQYF. DNA for the CDR3: TGTGCCAGCGAGAGAGCGGGGGACTCCTACGAGCAGTACTTC. The rearrangement joins TRBV6-5 to TRBJ2-7; 8 bases are a match to TRBD2. Trimming at V came to 8 bases and at J to 0 bases, leaving 6 bases not matched to a gene. Germline V CDR1 and CDR2: MNHEY, SVGAGI. The CDR3 sequence is 14 residues long.

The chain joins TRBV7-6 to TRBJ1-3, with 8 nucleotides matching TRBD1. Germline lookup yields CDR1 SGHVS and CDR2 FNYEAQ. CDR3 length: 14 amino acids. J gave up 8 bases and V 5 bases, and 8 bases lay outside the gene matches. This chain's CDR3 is CASSLGQGRHTIYF. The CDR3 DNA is TGTGCCAGCAGCCTTGGACAGGGACGACACACCATATATTTT.

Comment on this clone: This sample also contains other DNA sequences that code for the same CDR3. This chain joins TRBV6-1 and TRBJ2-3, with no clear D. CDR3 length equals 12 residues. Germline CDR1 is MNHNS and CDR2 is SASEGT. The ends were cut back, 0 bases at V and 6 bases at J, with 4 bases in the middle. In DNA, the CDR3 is TGTGCCAGCAGTGAAGCAGGGGATACGCAGTATTTT. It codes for CASSEAGDTQYF.

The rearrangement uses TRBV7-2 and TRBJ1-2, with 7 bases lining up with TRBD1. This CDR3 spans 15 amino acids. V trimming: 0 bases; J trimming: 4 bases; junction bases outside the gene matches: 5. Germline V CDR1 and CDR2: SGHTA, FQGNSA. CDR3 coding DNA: TGTGCCAGCAGCTTAGCGTCCCGGGACAGCTATGGCTACACCTTC. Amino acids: CASSLASRDSYGYTF. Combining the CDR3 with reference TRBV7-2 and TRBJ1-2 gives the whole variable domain GAGVSQSPSNKVTEKGKDVELRCDPISGHTALYWYRQSLGQGLEFLIYFQGNSAPDKSGLPSDRFSAERTGGSVSTLTIQRTQQEDSAVYLCASSLASRDSYGYTFGSGTRLTVV.

The CDR3 protein is CASSLGVGGQLSNQPQHF. The CDR3 DNA reads TGTGCCAGCAGCTTAGGGGTCGGCGGGCAGTTAAGCAATCAGCCCCAGCATTTT. The gene calls are TRBV7-2 and TRBJ1-5; no clear D. Between the trimmed V and J ends, which lost 1 base and 1 base, there was a span of 17 bases. CDR3 length: 18 residues. Germline values: CDR1 SGHTA, CDR2 FQGNSA.

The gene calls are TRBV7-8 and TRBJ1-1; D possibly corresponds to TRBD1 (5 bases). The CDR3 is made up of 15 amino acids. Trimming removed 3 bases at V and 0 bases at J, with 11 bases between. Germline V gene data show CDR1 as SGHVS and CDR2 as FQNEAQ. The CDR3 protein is CASSFWTDMNTEAFF. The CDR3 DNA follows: TGTGCCAGCAGCTTTTGGACGGACATGAACACTGAAGCTTTCTTT.

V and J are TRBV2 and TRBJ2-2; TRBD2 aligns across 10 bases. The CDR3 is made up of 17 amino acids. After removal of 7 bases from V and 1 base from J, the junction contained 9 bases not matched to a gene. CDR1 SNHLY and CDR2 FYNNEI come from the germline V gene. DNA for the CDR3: TGTGCCAGCAACAGCTATGGACTAGCGGAGAACACCGGGGAGCTGTTTTTT. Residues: CASNSYGLAENTGELFF.

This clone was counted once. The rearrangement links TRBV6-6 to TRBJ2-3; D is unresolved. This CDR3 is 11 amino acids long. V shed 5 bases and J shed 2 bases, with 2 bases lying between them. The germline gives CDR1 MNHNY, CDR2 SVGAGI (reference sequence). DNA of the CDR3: TGTGCCAGCAGTGCCACAGATACGCAGTATTTT. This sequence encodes CASSATDTQYF.

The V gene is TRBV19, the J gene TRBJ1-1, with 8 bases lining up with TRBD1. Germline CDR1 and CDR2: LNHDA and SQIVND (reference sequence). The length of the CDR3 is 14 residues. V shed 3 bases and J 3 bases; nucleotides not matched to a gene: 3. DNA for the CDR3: TGTGCCAGTAGTATGGACAGGGAGGACACTGAAGCTTTCTTT. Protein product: CASSMDREDTEAFF.

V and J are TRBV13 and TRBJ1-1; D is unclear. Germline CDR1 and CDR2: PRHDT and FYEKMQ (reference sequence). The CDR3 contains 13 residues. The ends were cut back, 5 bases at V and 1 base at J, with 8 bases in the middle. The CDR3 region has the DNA TGTGCCAGCAGCCAGCCGGGGAACACTGAAGCTTTCTTT. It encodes CASSQPGNTEAFF.

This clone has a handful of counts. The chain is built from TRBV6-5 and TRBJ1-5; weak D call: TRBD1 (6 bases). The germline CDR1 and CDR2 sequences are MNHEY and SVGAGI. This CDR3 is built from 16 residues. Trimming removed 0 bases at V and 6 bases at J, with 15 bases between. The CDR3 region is CASSYSKGGVRQPQHF. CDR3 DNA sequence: TGTGCCAGCAGTTACTCGAAGGGGGGAGTTCGTCAGCCCCAGCATTTT.

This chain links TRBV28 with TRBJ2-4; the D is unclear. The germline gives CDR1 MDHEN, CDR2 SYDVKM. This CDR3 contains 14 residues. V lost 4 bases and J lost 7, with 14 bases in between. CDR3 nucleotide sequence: TGTGCCAGCAGTTCCCCAGTGGTAGGGAACATTCAGTACTTC. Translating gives CASSSPVVGNIQYF.

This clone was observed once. In DNA form, the CDR3 reads TGTGCCAGCAGCCCTAGCGGGGGGGGTGAGACCCAGTACTTC. Its protein product is CASSPSGGGETQYF. This sequence joins TRBV3-1 (or the pseudogene TRBV3-2) and TRBJ2-5; 12 bases map to TRBD2. The CDR3 spans 14 residues. Germline CDR1 reads LGHDT; CDR2 reads YNNKEL (reference sequence). The J segment lost 5 bases and the V segment lost 4 bases, leaving 2 bases of the junction unmatched.

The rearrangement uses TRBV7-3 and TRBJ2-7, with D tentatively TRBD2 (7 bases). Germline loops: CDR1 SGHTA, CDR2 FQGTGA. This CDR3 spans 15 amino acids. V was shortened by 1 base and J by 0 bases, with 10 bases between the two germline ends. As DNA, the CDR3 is TGTGCCAGCAGCTTAAGGGGGGGCCCCTCCTACGAGCAGTACTTC. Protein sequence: CASSLRGGPSYEQYF. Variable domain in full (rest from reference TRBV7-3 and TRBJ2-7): GAGVSQTPSNKVTEKGKYVELRCDPISGHTALYWYRQSLGQGPEFLIYFQGTGAADDSGLPNDRFFAVRPEGSVSTLKIQRTERGDSAVYLCASSLRGGPSYEQYFGPGTRLTVT.

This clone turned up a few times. As DNA, the CDR3 is TGTGCCAGCCGGGGGAGTGCCTCCGTCTATGGCTACACCTTC. Its protein is CASRGSASVYGYTF. V gene TRBV11-2 combines with J gene TRBJ1-2, with a possible D match to TRBD1 (5 bases). V gave up 8 bases and J gave up 4 bases, with 17 bases separating them. This CDR3 is 14 amino acids long. Germline V gene data show CDR1 as SGHAT and CDR2 as FQNNGV.

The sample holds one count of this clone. The CDR3 DNA follows: TGCGCCAGCAGCTTGGGGCTAGCGGGGAGCACAGATACGCAGTATTTT. Its protein is CASSLGLAGSTDTQYF. V and J are TRBV5-1 and TRBJ2-3; 9 bases agree with TRBD2. V lost 0 bases and J lost 0; bases outside the gene matches: 2. The V gene's germline CDR1 is SGHRS and CDR2 YFSETQ. The CDR3 is 16 residues long.

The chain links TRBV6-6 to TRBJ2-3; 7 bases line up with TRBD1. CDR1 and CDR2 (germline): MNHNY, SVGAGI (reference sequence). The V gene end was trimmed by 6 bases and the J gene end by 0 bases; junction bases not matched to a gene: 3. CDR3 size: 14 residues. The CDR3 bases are TGTGCCAGCAGCTCGGACAGGAGCACAGATACGCAGTATTTT. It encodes CASSSDRSTDTQYF.

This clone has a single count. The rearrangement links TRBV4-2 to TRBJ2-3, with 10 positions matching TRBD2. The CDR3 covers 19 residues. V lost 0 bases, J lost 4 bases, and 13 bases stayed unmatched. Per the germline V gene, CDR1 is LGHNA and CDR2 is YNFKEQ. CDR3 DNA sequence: TGTGCCAGCAGCCAAGACATGGGCCAGCGGGGGGGCTGGGCAGATACGCAGTATTTT. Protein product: CASSQDMGQRGGWADTQYF.

CDR3 in amino acids: CASSELRGGEQYF. CDR3 nucleotide sequence: TGTGCCAGCAGTGAGCTCAGGGGCGGCGAGCAGTACTTC. V gene TRBV27 combines with J gene TRBJ2-7, with D tentatively TRBD1 (6 bases). This CDR3 region has 13 residues. V lost 5 bases and J lost 6, with 14 bases in between. Germline loops: CDR1 MNHEY, CDR2 SMNVEV (reference sequence).

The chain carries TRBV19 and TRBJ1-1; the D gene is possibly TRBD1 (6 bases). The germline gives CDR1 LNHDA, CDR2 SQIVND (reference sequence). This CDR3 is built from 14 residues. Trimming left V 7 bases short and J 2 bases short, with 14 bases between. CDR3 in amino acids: CASTLGHLNTEAFF. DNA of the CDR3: TGTGCCAGTACTCTGGGACACCTAAACACTGAAGCTTTCTTT. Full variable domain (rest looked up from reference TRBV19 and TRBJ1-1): DGGITQSPKYLFRKEGQNVTLSCEQNLNHDAMYWYRQDPGQGLRLIYYSQIVNDFQKGDIAEGYSVSREKKESFPLTVTSAQKNPTAFYLCASTLGHLNTEAFFGQGTRLTVV.

The CDR3, as DNA: TGCAGTGCTGGACGTGAAAAACTGTTTTTT. It is translated as CSAGREKLFF. The V call is TRBV20-1, the J call TRBJ1-4; the D is unclear. Trimming took 5 bases from V and 7 from J, leaving 5 bases between them. The CDR3 is 10 amino acids. Germline assignment: CDR1 DFQATT and CDR2 SNEGSKA (reference sequence).

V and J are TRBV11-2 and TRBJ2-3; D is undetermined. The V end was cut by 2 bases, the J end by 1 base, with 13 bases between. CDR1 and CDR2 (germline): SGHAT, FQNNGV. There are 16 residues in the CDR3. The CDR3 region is CASSLMSAVGTDTQYF. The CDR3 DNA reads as TGTGCCAGCAGCTTAATGAGCGCCGTTGGCACAGATACGCAGTATTTT.

Here the CDR3 reads CASRSAYEQYF. In DNA, the CDR3 is TGTGCCAGCAGGTCCGCCTACGAGCAGTACTTC. This chain links TRBV28 with TRBJ2-7; D is ambiguous. Per the germline V gene, CDR1 is MDHEN and CDR2 is SYDVKM. The CDR3 spans 11 residues. The germline V and J ends were trimmed by 6 bases and 2 bases, with 5 bases remaining between them. The whole variable domain, remainder taken from reference TRBV28 and TRBJ2-7, is DVKVTQSSRYLVKRTGEKVFLECVQDMDHENMFWYRQDPGLGLRLIYFSYDVKMKEKGDIPEGYSVSREKKERFSLILESASTNQTSMYLCASRSAYEQYFGPGTRLTVT.

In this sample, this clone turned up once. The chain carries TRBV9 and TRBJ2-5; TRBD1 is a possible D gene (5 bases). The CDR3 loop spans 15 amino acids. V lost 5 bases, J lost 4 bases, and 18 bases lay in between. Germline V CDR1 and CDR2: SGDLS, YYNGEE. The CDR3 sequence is CASSPGPQGVETQYF. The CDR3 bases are TGTGCCAGCAGTCCAGGCCCGCAGGGTGTAGAGACCCAGTACTTC.

Here the CDR3 DNA reads TGTGCCATCAGCGACCAGGGGGGGCTATCCTACGAGCAGTACTTC. Its protein product is CAISDQGGLSYEQYF. The chain couples TRBV10-3 to TRBJ2-7; D assignment may be TRBD1 or TRBD2 (7 bases each). The CDR3 length is 15 residues. V gave up 6 bases and J gave up 1 base, with 16 bases separating them. Germline V gene lookup returns CDR1 ENHRY and CDR2 SYGVKD.

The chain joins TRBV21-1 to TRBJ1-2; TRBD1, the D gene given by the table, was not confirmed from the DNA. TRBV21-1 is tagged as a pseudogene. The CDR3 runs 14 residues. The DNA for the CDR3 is TGTGCCAGCAGCCCACCGGGACAGGACTATGGCTACACCTTC. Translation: CASSPPGQDYGYTF.